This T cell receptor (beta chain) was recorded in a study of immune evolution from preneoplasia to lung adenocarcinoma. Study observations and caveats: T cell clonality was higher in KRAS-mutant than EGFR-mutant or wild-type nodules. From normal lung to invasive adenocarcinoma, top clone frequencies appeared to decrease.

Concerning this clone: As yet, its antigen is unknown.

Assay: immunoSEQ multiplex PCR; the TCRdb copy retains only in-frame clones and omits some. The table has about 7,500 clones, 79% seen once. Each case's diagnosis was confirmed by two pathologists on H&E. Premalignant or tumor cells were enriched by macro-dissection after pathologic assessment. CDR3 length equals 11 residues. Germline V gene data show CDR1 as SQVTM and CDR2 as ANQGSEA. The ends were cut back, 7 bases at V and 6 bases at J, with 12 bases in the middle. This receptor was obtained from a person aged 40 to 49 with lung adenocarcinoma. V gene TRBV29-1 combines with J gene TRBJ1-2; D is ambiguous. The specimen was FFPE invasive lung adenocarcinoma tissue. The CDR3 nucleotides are TGCAGCGCTACTCCCGGGGATGGCTACACCTTC. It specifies CSATPGDGYTF. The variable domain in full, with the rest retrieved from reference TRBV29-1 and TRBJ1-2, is SAVISQKPSRDICQRGTSLTIQCQVDSQVTMMFWYRQQPGQSLTLIATANQGSEATYESGFVIDKFPISRPNLTFSTLTVSNMSPEDSSIYLCSATPGDGYTFGSGTRLTVV.